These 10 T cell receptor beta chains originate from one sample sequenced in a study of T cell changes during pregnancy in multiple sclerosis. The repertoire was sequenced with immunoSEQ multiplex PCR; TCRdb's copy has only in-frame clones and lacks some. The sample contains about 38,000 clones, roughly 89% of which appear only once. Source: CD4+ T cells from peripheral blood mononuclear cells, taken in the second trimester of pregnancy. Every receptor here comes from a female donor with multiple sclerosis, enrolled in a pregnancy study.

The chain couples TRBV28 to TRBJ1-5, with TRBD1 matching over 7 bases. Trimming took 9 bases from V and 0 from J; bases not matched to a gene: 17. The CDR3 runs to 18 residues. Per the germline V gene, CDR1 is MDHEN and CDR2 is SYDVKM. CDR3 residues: CASSPPPGTEYSNQPQHF. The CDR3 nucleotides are TGTGCCAGTTCCCCCCCGCCCGGGACAGAATATAGCAATCAGCCCCAGCATTTT.

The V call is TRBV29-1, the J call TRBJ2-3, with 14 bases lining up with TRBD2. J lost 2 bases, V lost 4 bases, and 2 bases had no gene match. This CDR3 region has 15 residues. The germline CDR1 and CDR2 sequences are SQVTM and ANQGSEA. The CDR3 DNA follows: TGCAGCGTTGGGGGACTAGCGGGAGTCACAGATACGCAGTATTTT. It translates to CSVGGLAGVTDTQYF.

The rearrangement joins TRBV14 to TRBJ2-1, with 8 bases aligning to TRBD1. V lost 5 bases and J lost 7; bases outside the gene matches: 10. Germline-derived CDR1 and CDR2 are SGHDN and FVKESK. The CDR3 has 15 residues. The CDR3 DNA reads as TGTGCCAGCAGCGGGCTCAGGGGGCTTAGGAATGAGCAGTTCTTC. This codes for CASSGLRGLRNEQFF.

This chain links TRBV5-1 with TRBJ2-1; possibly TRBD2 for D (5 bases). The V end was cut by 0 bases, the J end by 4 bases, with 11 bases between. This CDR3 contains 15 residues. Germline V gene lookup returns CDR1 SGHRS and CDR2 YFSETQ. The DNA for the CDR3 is TGCGCCAGCAGCTTGGGCCCTAGCCGGTACAATGAGCAGTTCTTC. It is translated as CASSLGPSRYNEQFF.

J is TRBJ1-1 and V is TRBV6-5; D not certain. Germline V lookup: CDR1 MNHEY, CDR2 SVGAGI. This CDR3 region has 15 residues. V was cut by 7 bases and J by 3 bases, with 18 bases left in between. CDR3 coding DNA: TGTGCCAGCACGCCTCTTCCGCGGTCTGACACTGAAGCTTTCTTT. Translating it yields CASTPLPRSDTEAFF.

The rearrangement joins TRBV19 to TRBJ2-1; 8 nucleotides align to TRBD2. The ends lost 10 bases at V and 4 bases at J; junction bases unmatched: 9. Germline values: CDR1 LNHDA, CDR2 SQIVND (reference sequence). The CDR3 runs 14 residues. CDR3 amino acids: CATGRVAGYNEQFF. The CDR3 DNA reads TGTGCCACCGGGAGAGTAGCGGGGTACAATGAGCAGTTCTTC.

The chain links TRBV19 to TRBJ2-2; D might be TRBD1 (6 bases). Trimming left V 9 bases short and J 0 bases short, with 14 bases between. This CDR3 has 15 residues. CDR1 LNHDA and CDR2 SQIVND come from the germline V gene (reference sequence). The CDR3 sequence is CASRTGTTNTGELFF. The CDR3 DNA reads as TGTGCCAGCCGAACTGGGACAACGAACACCGGGGAGCTGTTTTTT.

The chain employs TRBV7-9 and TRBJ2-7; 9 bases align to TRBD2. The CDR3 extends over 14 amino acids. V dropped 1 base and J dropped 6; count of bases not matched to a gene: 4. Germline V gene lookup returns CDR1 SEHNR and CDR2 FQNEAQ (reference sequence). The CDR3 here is CASSLGSGSPEQYF. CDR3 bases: TGTGCCAGCAGCTTAGGTAGCGGGAGCCCCGAGCAGTACTTC.

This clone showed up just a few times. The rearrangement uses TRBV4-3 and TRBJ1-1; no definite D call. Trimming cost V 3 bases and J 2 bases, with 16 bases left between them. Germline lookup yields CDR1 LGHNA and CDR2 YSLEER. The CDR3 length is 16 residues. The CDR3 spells CASSQDLRGVNTEAFF. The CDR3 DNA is TGCGCCAGCAGCCAGGATCTACGCGGAGTAAACACTGAAGCTTTCTTT.

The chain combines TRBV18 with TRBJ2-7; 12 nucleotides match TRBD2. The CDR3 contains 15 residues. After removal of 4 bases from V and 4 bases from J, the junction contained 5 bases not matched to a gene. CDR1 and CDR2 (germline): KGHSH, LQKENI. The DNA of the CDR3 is TGTGCCAGCTCACGACTAGCGGGAGAGGAGTACGAGCAGTACTTC. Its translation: CASSRLAGEEYEQYF. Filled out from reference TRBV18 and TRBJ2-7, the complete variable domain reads NAGVMQNPRHLVRRRGQEARLRCSPMKGHSHVYWYRQLPEEGLKFMVYLQKENIIDESGMPKERFSAEFPKEGPSILRIQQVVRGDSAAYFCASSRLAGEEYEQYFGPGTRLTVT.